A single sample is the source of the 18 T cell receptor beta chains below, sequenced in a study of CD8+ T cells in alopecia areata. RNA extraction was followed by reverse transcription into cDNA, which acted as the sequencing template. Assay: immunoSEQ multiplex PCR; the TCRdb copy retains only in-frame clones and omits some. In the table there are some 120,000 clones, around 48% of which are singletons. The specimen was NKG2D-low CD8+ T cells sorted from blood. The receptor source for this set is a human donor with alopecia areata.

This clone was counted only a few times. The chain has TRBV23-1 and TRBJ2-5; TRBD1 might be the D (6 bases). TRBV23-1 is marked as an open reading frame, function uncertain. The CDR3 extends over 14 amino acids. The V end was cut by 0 bases, the J end by 8 bases, with 13 bases between. The CDR3 loop reads CASSQSGPGHTQYF. CDR3 nucleotides: TGCGCCAGCAGTCAATCGGGCCCGGGACATACCCAGTACTTC.

The J gene is TRBJ1-1, the V gene TRBV29-1, with a possible D match to TRBD1 (5 bases). From germline, CDR1 is SQVTM and CDR2 ANQGSEA. Trimming cost V 0 bases and J 3 bases, with 11 bases left between them. The CDR3 contains 14 residues. The chain's CDR3 is CSVEEVGGDTEAFF. CDR3 coding DNA: TGCAGCGTTGAAGAGGTGGGGGGGGACACTGAAGCTTTCTTT.

V usage is TRBV29-1 and J usage is TRBJ2-3; tentative D call: TRBD2 (6 bases). The V gene's germline CDR1 is SQVTM and CDR2 ANQGSEA. The CDR3 spans 13 residues. The V and J ends lost 6 bases and 4 bases respectively, with 14 bases between them. The CDR3 DNA is TGCAGCGTCCCGACTAGGTCGGCAGATACGCAGTATTTT. It encodes CSVPTRSADTQYF.

The chain combines TRBV5-6 with TRBJ1-2, with unresolved D. Trimming cost V 3 bases and J 4 bases, with 13 bases left between them. The CDR3 totals 14 residues. The germline V gene encodes CDR1 SGHDT and CDR2 YYEEEE. CDR3 loop: CASSYMGSSYGYTF. The DNA of the CDR3 is TGTGCCAGCAGCTATATGGGTAGTAGCTATGGCTACACCTTC.

In its sample, this clone was seen a few times. The gene calls are TRBV9 and TRBJ2-7; tentative D call: TRBD2 (5 bases). The CDR3 extends over 14 amino acids. V was cut by 0 bases and J by 3 bases, with 10 bases left in between. Germline V gives CDR1 SGDLS, CDR2 YYNGEE. CDR3 region: CASSVEGDYYEQYF. The CDR3 region has the DNA TGTGCCAGCAGCGTAGAGGGAGATTACTACGAGCAGTACTTC.

The V gene is TRBV29-1, the J gene TRBJ2-3, with no clear D. Germline-derived CDR1 and CDR2 are SQVTM and ANQGSEA. The CDR3 is 12 amino acids. Between the trimmed V and J ends, which lost 7 bases and 6 bases, there was a span of 14 bases. The DNA for the CDR3 is TGCAGCGCTATAGATAGGTCGGATACGCAGTATTTT. It encodes CSAIDRSDTQYF.

This chain uses TRBV30 with TRBJ2-1, with 7 bases fitting TRBD2. The CDR3 sequence is 15 residues long. Germline CDR1 reads GTSNPN; CDR2 reads SVGIG (reference sequence). The junction had 7 bases not matched to a gene; V was cut back by 2 bases and J by 3 bases. CDR3 coding DNA: TGTGCCTGGAGTATAGCGGGTGTCCTCTACAATGAGCAGTTCTTC. Translating it yields CAWSIAGVLYNEQFF.

The J gene is TRBJ2-1, the V gene TRBV30; D is unresolved. The CDR3 runs to 11 residues. V lost 4 bases to trimming and J lost 6 bases, with 7 bases between them. CDR1 GTSNPN and CDR2 SVGIG come from the germline V gene (reference sequence). Here the CDR3 DNA reads TGTGCCTGGATCAACGGCAATGAGCAGTTCTTC. Translating gives CAWINGNEQFF.

This clone was observed a few times. V is TRBV5-1 and J is TRBJ2-3; D gene ambiguous. Germline V gene lookup returns CDR1 SGHRS and CDR2 YFSETQ. V lost 2 bases and J 7 bases, leaving 14 bases between the germline ends. The CDR3 has 14 residues. As DNA, the CDR3 is TGCGCCAGCAGCTTAGGTGGGATTACGAATACGCAGTATTTT. Amino acid sequence: CASSLGGITNTQYF.

The rearrangement joins TRBV28 to TRBJ2-1; the D is unclear. The germline CDR1 and CDR2 sequences are MDHEN and SYDVKM. V lost 3 bases to trimming and J lost 6 bases, with 18 bases between them. CDR3 length: 16 amino acids. The CDR3 spells CASSLATNPPGNEQFF. Here the CDR3 DNA reads TGTGCCAGCAGTTTGGCGACAAATCCCCCTGGCAATGAGCAGTTCTTC.

The genes are TRBV30 and TRBJ2-7, with 7 bases aligning to TRBD2. The CDR3 runs to 14 residues. V was pared by 6 bases and J by 4 bases, with 12 bases of the junction left unmatched. Germline V gene data show CDR1 as GTSNPN and CDR2 as SVGIG (reference sequence). CDR3: CACTEGGDWYEQYF. DNA of the CDR3: TGTGCCTGCACCGAGGGAGGGGATTGGTACGAGCAGTACTTC.

The chain is built from TRBV27 and TRBJ1-4; D may be TRBD1 (5 bases). This CDR3 region has 16 residues. Per germline, CDR1 MNHEY and CDR2 SMNVEV (reference sequence). Trimming shortened V by 4 bases and J by 5 bases, and 17 bases separated the two germline ends. The CDR3, as DNA: TGTGCCAGCAGTTCGGGACCAAGCAACGCAAATGAAAAACTGTTTTTT. Translated, it gives CASSSGPSNANEKLFF.

This clone was seen a few times. The CDR3, as DNA: TGTGCCAGCAGCTTGATGGGGTCTGGCACAGATACGCAGTATTTT. It yields the protein CASSLMGSGTDTQYF. The chain joins TRBV11-2 to TRBJ2-3; D call uncertain. The CDR3 runs to 15 residues. V was shortened by 3 bases and J by 1 base, with 11 bases between the two germline ends. Germline lookup yields CDR1 SGHAT and CDR2 FQNNGV.

V usage is TRBV29-1 and J usage is TRBJ1-2; 8 nucleotides align to TRBD1. This CDR3 spans 15 amino acids. CDR1 is SQVTM and CDR2 is ANQGSEA in the germline V gene. V gave up 7 bases and J gave up 4 bases; unmatched junction bases: 14. CDR3 in amino acids: CSENQQGELSYGYTF. The CDR3 nucleotides read TGCAGCGAGAACCAACAGGGGGAACTTAGCTATGGCTACACCTTC.

The chain links TRBV5-6 to TRBJ2-3, with D possibly matching TRBD2 (6 bases). The CDR3 covers 15 residues. V shed 0 bases and J shed 4 bases, with 12 bases lying between them. The germline V gene encodes CDR1 SGHDT and CDR2 YYEEEE. In DNA, the CDR3 is TGTGCCAGCAGCTTGGGTCTAGCGCGGTCAGATACGCAGTATTTT. This translates into CASSLGLARSDTQYF. Combining the CDR3 with reference TRBV5-6 and TRBJ2-3 gives the whole variable domain DAGVTQSPTHLIKTRGQQVTLRCSPKSGHDTVSWYQQALGQGPQFIFQYYEEEERQRGNFPDRFSGHQFPNYSSELNVNALLLGDSALYLCASSLGLARSDTQYFGPGTRLTVL.

The gene calls are TRBV29-1 and TRBJ1-2; D is possibly TRBD1 (5 bases). Trimming took off 6 bases at V and 7 bases at J, with 15 bases between the two ends. Germline V gene sequence: CDR1 SQVTM, CDR2 ANQGSEA. The CDR3 is 12 residues long. The CDR3 DNA reads TGCAGCGTCTCTGGACACTTAGGTGGCTACACCTTC. Translation gives CSVSGHLGGYTF. The entire variable domain, with the rest obtained from reference TRBV29-1 and TRBJ1-2, is as follows: SAVISQKPSRDICQRGTSLTIQCQVDSQVTMMFWYRQQPGQSLTLIATANQGSEATYESGFVIDKFPISRPNLTFSTLTVSNMSPEDSSIYLCSVSGHLGGYTFGSGTRLTVV.

The V gene is TRBV30, the J gene TRBJ2-3; TRBD1 aligns across 7 bases. Germline CDR1 GTSNPN, CDR2 SVGIG (reference sequence). The CDR3 loop spans 14 amino acids. After removal of 5 bases from V and 3 bases from J, the junction contained 8 bases not matched to a gene. The CDR3 region has the DNA TGTGCCTGGGACAGGGTCGGAAAAACAGATACGCAGTATTTT. It yields the protein CAWDRVGKTDTQYF.

This clone was observed a single time. The V and J genes are TRBV5-4 and TRBJ2-2, with D perhaps matching TRBD2 (6 bases). Germline V gene data show CDR1 as SGHNT and CDR2 as YYREEE (reference sequence). With 2 bases removed from V and 5 bases from J, the gap between germline ends came to 7 bases. CDR3 size: 13 residues. The CDR3 loop reads CASSFRGTGELFF. CDR3 coding DNA: TGTGCCAGCAGCTTTCGGGGGACCGGGGAGCTGTTTTTT.